Shown below are 18 T cell receptor beta chains from a single sample sequenced in a study of control samples from healthy donors and cancer patients. Sequencing used immunoSEQ multiplex PCR; TCRdb keeps in-frame clones, though not all of them. The sample carries about 160,000 clones, around 94% recorded once. The source material was PBMCs. The receptor set was obtained from a man in his fifties or sixties with colorectal cancer.

V usage is TRBV5-6 and J usage is TRBJ2-3, with 7 nucleotides matching TRBD1. After removal of 2 bases from V and 4 bases from J, the junction contained 7 bases not matched to a gene. Germline CDR1 and CDR2: SGHDT and YYEEEE. The CDR3 sequence is 15 residues long. As DNA, the CDR3 is TGTGCCAGCAGCTTCTTAGGACAGGAGGCAGATACGCAGTATTTT. Amino acids: CASSFLGQEADTQYF.

The chain joins TRBV11-2 to TRBJ2-1; 9 positions agree with TRBD1. Germline values: CDR1 SGHAT, CDR2 FQNNGV. The CDR3 has 15 residues. The V segment lost 0 bases and the J segment 5 bases; nucleotides outside the gene matches: 2. The CDR3 DNA is TGTGCCAGCAGCTTAGAAAGGACAGGGGACAATGAGCAGTTCTTC. This sequence encodes CASSLERTGDNEQFF.

This chain joins TRBV19 and TRBJ1-2; 8 bases match TRBD1. The CDR3 runs to 14 residues. The ends lost 4 bases at V and 3 bases at J; junction bases unmatched: 4. From germline, CDR1 is LNHDA and CDR2 SQIVND (reference sequence). CDR3 DNA sequence: TGTGCCAGTAGTAGAATACAGGGGGACTATGGCTACACCTTC. It specifies CASSRIQGDYGYTF. Full variable domain (remainder filled in from reference TRBV19 and TRBJ1-2): DGGITQSPKYLFRKEGQNVTLSCEQNLNHDAMYWYRQDPGQGLRLIYYSQIVNDFQKGDIAEGYSVSREKKESFPLTVTSAQKNPTAFYLCASSRIQGDYGYTFGSGTRLTVV.

This clone has a handful of counts. CDR3 residues: CASRFTGGGQPQHF. The CDR3 region has the DNA TGTGCCAGTAGATTCACAGGGGGCGGTCAGCCCCAGCATTTT. The chain recombines TRBV19 with TRBJ1-5, with 9 bases lining up with TRBD1. Per the germline V gene, CDR1 is LNHDA and CDR2 is SQIVND (reference sequence). The CDR3 loop spans 14 amino acids. J lost 6 bases, V lost 6 bases, and 6 bases had no gene match.

Only one count was recorded for this clone. The chain couples TRBV5-1 to TRBJ2-3; D may be TRBD2 (5 bases). Germline V gene sequence: CDR1 SGHRS, CDR2 YFSETQ. V was trimmed by 0 bases and J by 1 base, leaving 6 bases between them. There are 14 residues in the CDR3. The CDR3 sequence: CASSLDSGTDTQYF. The CDR3 region has the DNA TGCGCCAGCAGCTTGGATAGCGGCACAGATACGCAGTATTTT.

The table lists this clone with a count of one. V is TRBV24-1 and J is TRBJ2-7; TRBD2 agrees at 8 bases. CDR1 KGHDR and CDR2 SFDVKD come from the germline V gene. The ends lost 4 bases at V and 6 bases at J; junction bases unmatched: 7. The CDR3 has 14 residues. This chain's CDR3 is CATSEAGTRGEQYF. CDR3 coding DNA: TGTGCCACCAGTGAGGCCGGGACTAGGGGCGAGCAGTACTTC.

The chain combines TRBV5-1 with TRBJ2-6; 10 bases are shared with TRBD1. Trimming took 4 bases from V and 0 from J; bases not matched to a gene: 7. The CDR3 is 18 residues long. CDR1 SGHRS and CDR2 YFSETQ come from the germline V gene. This CDR3 reads CASSETGGVSSGANVLTF. CDR3 bases: TGCGCCAGCAGCGAGACAGGGGGCGTGAGCTCTGGGGCCAACGTCCTGACTTTC.

The rearrangement links TRBV24-1 to TRBJ2-7; D remains unclear. The ends were cut back, 4 bases at V and 4 bases at J, with 7 bases in the middle. The CDR3 totals 12 residues. Germline CDR1 reads KGHDR; CDR2 reads SFDVKD. CDR3 nucleotides: TGTGCCACCAGTGACGCCGGTTACGAGCAGTACTTC. The encoded protein is CATSDAGYEQYF.

The chain is built from TRBV6-5 and TRBJ1-1; D is ambiguous. Germline V gene sequence: CDR1 MNHEY, CDR2 SVGAGI. The V gene lost 5 bases and the J gene lost 5 bases, with 9 bases spanning the gap. The CDR3 is made up of 12 amino acids. The CDR3 sequence is CASSSRETEAFF. The CDR3 DNA is TGTGCCAGCAGTAGTCGAGAAACTGAAGCTTTCTTT.

V and J are TRBV6-6 and TRBJ2-2; 7 nucleotides align to TRBD1. Germline V gene data show CDR1 as MNHNY and CDR2 as SVGAGI (reference sequence). V trimming: 8 bases; J trimming: 1 base; junction bases outside the gene matches: 4. The CDR3 extends over 14 amino acids. The CDR3 DNA reads as TGTGCCAGCCGACAGGGACAGAACACCGGGGAGCTGTTTTTT. It is translated as CASRQGQNTGELFF.

This clone was picked up one time. This chain joins TRBV11-2 and TRBJ2-5; D gene unclear. This CDR3 has 11 amino acids. Per the germline V gene, CDR1 is SGHAT and CDR2 is FQNNGV. V shed 8 bases and J shed 2 bases, with 6 bases lying between them. CDR3 amino acids: CASAVQETQYF. The CDR3, as DNA: TGTGCCAGCGCAGTTCAAGAGACCCAGTACTTC.

The V and J genes are TRBV5-8 and TRBJ2-7; possible D gene TRBD1, 5 bases. The germline V and J ends were trimmed by 4 bases and 5 bases, with 28 bases remaining between them. Germline V lookup: CDR1 SGHTS, CDR2 YDEGEE. The CDR3 length is 18 residues. The CDR3 nucleotides are TGTGCCAGCAGCCCTTGGGGCAGGGCAAGTTTAGGAACGGACGAGCAGTACTTC. Its protein is CASSPWGRASLGTDEQYF.

This chain joins TRBV12-3 or TRBV12-4 and TRBJ1-6; maybe TRBD1 (5 bases). The CDR3 covers 13 residues. V was pared by 8 bases and J by 10 bases, with 15 bases between. The CDR3 nucleotides read TGTGCCAGCCGACCTGGGGCGGGATCACCCCTCCACTTT. Protein: CASRPGAGSPLHF.

Note on this clone: A read error may account for a junction end that differs from germline. V usage is TRBV2 and J usage is TRBJ2-5; 8 bases map to TRBD2. CDR3 length equals 16 residues. CDR1 SNHLY and CDR2 FYNNEI come from the germline V gene. As DNA, the CDR3 is TGCGCCAGCAGTGAGGGTAGCGGGGTCATCCAAGAGACCCAGTACTTC. This codes for CASSEGSGVIQETQYF.

This chain joins TRBV6-5 and TRBJ2-2; tentative D call: TRBD2 (7 bases). This CDR3 comprises 15 residues. Trimming took off 7 bases at V and 6 bases at J, with 18 bases between the two ends. Germline V gene data show CDR1 as MNHEY and CDR2 as SVGAGI. In DNA form, the CDR3 reads TGTGCCAGCACCCCTCGGGGGGCTCGGGCCGGGGAGCTGTTTTTT. It encodes CASTPRGARAGELFF.

V gene TRBV5-1 combines with J gene TRBJ1-1, with 8 nucleotides matching TRBD1. The CDR3 spans 16 residues. CDR1 SGHRS and CDR2 YFSETQ come from the germline V gene. V was pared by 4 bases and J by 4 bases, with 12 bases of the junction left unmatched. CDR3 coding DNA: TGCGCCAGCAGCGAGGACGGTACAGGGGGGGCCACTGAAGCTTTCTTT. Translating it yields CASSEDGTGGATEAFF.

V is TRBV4-1 and J is TRBJ2-3; 7 nucleotides align to TRBD2. The CDR3 is 19 residues long. Unmatched junction bases numbered 13, after V lost 0 bases and J lost 1 base. In germline, CDR1 is MGHRA, CDR2 YSYEKL. CDR3 in amino acids: CASSQDQPSWSGGTDTQYF. The CDR3, as DNA: TGCGCCAGCAGCCAAGACCAACCGTCGTGGAGCGGGGGCACAGATACGCAGTATTTT.

This chain uses TRBV28 with TRBJ2-1, with TRBD2 matching over 11 bases. This CDR3 contains 15 residues. V was clipped by 4 bases and J by 8 bases; unmatched bases: 7. The V gene's germline CDR1 is MDHEN and CDR2 SYDVKM. The CDR3 coding sequence is TGTGCCAGCAGTTATAGCGGGGGGGCCAATGATGAGCAGTTCTTC. Translating it yields CASSYSGGANDEQFF.